The TCR beta chain under discussion was sequenced for a study of T cell repertoires in cytomegalovirus infection. About the study: From public TCR beta signatures came an indication of both CMV infection and matching HLA type.

The CDR3 contains 12 residues. Trimming shortened V by 2 bases and J by 2 bases, and 4 bases separated the two germline ends. Germline V lookup: CDR1 MNHEY, CDR2 SVGEGT. TCRdb reanalysed the reads using MiXCR and keeps one entry per CDR3 protein. The sample lists roughly 200,000 distinct CDR3 sequences; about 18% were seen once. Sequencing was done on a sample of CD8+ T cells from PBMCs. The receptor's source is a human donor in good health (CMV status not recorded). Some clones in this sample may be carry-over from other donors' samples. The V and J genes are TRBV6-2 or TRBV6-3 and TRBJ2-7; no firm D call. The CDR3 spells CASSYAPYEQYF. The CDR3 nucleotides read TGTGCCAGCAGTTACGCACCCTACGAGCAGTACTTC.